This T cell receptor beta chain came from a study of blood T cells in healthy people across ages. Study-wide results and limits: The donors' CMV status was not determined, possibly confounding changes in expanded clonotypes.

A remark on this clonotype: As yet, its antigen is unknown. An end of the junction does not agree with germline; a read error may underlie this.

The CDR3 is 14 amino acids. Germline-derived CDR1 and CDR2 are MNHEY and SMNVEV (reference sequence). Sample-barcoded 5' priming and a J-beta primer mix drove a second PCR of 7 to 11 cycles. TCRdb ran MiXCR on the 5' RACE reads and lists one entry per CDR3 protein. Among about 1.7 million distinct CDR3 sequences listed, roughly 27% were seen once. Sample: blood. This receptor was taken from a woman under 40 in good health. V and J are TRBV27 and TRBJ2-7, with D perhaps given as TRBD1 or TRBD2 (5 bases each). CDR3 in amino acids: CASSYRDRYYGQYF. Here the CDR3 DNA reads TGTGCCAGCAGTTACCGGGACCGGTACTACGGGCAGTACTTC.